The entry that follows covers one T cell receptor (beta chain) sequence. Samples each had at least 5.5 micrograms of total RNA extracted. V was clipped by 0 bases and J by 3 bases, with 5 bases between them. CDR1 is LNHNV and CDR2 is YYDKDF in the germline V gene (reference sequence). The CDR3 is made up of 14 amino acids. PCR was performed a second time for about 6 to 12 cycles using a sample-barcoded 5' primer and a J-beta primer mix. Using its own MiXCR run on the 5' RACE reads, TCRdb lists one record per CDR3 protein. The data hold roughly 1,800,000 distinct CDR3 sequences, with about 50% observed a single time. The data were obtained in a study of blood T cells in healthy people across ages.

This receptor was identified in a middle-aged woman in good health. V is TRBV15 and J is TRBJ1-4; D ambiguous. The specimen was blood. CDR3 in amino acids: CATSRDEANEKLFF. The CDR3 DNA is TGTGCCACCAGCAGAGACGAAGCTAATGAAAAACTGTTTTTT.